A selection of T cell receptor beta chains follows, all from one sample in a study of OX40 agonist ivuxolimab in advanced cancers. Measured with immunoSEQ multiplex PCR; TCRdb has only the in-frame clones, and not every one. Among about 20,000 clones listed, approximately 80% were seen once. The source material was CD4+ or CD8+ T cells sorted from blood, sampled in a trial of the OX40 agonist ivuxolimab. These receptors were taken from an adult with an advanced solid tumor such as melanoma, head and neck, liver or kidney cancer. CDR3s include the opening cysteine and the closing phenylalanine or tryptophan. D genes are given only for firm matches. Size is omitted from some rows. Given values are once, few, many or a class for expanded clones.

d_call,clone_size,v_call,j_call,cdr3_nt,cdr3_aa
-,-,TRBV6-4,TRBJ1-5,TGTGCCAGCAGTTGGAATTGTCGCAATCAGCCCCAGCATTTT,CASSWNCRNQPQHF
TRBD1,-,TRBV7-6,TRBJ2-7,TGTGCCAGCAGCCCAGGGACAGAACTTAGCTCCTACGAGCAGTACTTC,CASSPGTELSSYEQYF
-,-,TRBV6-5,TRBJ2-2,TGTGCCAGCAGTTACGGTGTAGCAGCGAACACCGGGGAGCTGTTTTTT,CASSYGVAANTGELFF
TRBD2,-,TRBV7-9,TRBJ2-1,TGTGCCAGCAACTCGGGACTAGAGAACAATGAGCAGTTCTTC,CASNSGLENNEQFF
-,-,TRBV14,TRBJ2-5,TGTGCCAGCAGCCAAGAAGCCCGTCCCCAAGAGACCCAGTACTTC,CASSQEARPQETQYF
TRBD1,-,TRBV7-9,TRBJ2-7,TGTGCCAGCAGCTTATCGCAGGGGGCTTACGAGCAGTACTTC,CASSLSQGAYEQYF
TRBD1,-,TRBV2,TRBJ1-5,TGTGCCAGCAGTGAGCCGTCATGGACAGGGGGCTGGCAGCCCCAGCATTTT,CASSEPSWTGGWQPQHF
TRBD2,-,TRBV5-4,TRBJ2-1,TGTGCCAGCAGCCTCTCGGGGGGAGGTGAGCAGTTCTTC,CASSLSGGGEQFF
-,-,TRBV9,TRBJ2-7,TGTGCCAGCAGCGTGGGCCTTTTGGACCAGCTCTACGAGCAGTACTTC,CASSVGLLDQLYEQYF
-,-,TRBV7-9,TRBJ2-3,TGTGCCAGCAGCTTACCGGCGCCGGATACGCAGTATTTT,CASSLPAPDTQYF
TRBD1,-,TRBV7-8,TRBJ2-2,TGTGCCAGCAGCTCTTGGTACCGACAGGGGGCGACCGGGGAGCTGTTTTTT,CASSSWYRQGATGELFF
-,once,TRBV19,TRBJ2-2,TGTGCCAGCTGCGGCCACTTCATAAGCAGAGCGAACACCGGGGAGCTGTTTTTT,CASCGHFISRANTGELFF
-,-,TRBV25-1,TRBJ2-5,TGTGCCAGCAGTGAATCACCCTACAGGAAGGGGTACCAAGAGACCCAGTACTTC,CASSESPYRKGYQETQYF
TRBD2,-,TRBV9,TRBJ2-1,TGTGCCAGCAGTATTACCGGGACTATCTACAATGAGCAGTTCTTC,CASSITGTIYNEQFF
-,-,TRBV19,TRBJ1-2,TGTGCCAGCGCGAAGGGGTCTAACTATGGCTACACCTTC,CASAKGSNYGYTF
-,-,TRBV5-6,TRBJ1-2,TGTGCCAGCAGCTTGTGGATTTCTGTAATCCATGGCTACACCTTC,CASSLWISVIHGYTF
-,once,TRBV5-1,TRBJ2-5,TGCGCCAGCAGCTTGGCCCCGGGAGAGACCCAGTACTTC,CASSLAPGETQYF
-,-,TRBV7-9,TRBJ2-7,TGTGCCAGCACCCAATCTCAGCGGAACTCCTACGAGCAGTACTTC,CASTQSQRNSYEQYF
-,once,TRBV7-6,TRBJ2-5,TGTGCCAGCAGCTTGTCGGGCACCCAAGAGACCCAGTACTTC,CASSLSGTQETQYF
-,-,TRBV5-6,TRBJ1-2,TGTGCCAGCAGCCTCCTCTTGACGGATGGCTACACCTTC,CASSLLLTDGYTF
-,-,TRBV6-1,TRBJ1-5,TGTGCCAGCACCACGGGGGCCGGGCCCCAGCATTTT,CASTTGAGPQHF
-,-,TRBV27,TRBJ2-2,TGTGCCAGCAGTTATACGGCGAACACCGGGGAGCTGTTTTTT,CASSYTANTGELFF
TRBD1,medium-sized,TRBV27,TRBJ1-6,TGTGCCAGCAGTGACCCCGGGACAGGGGGGATAAATTCACCCCTCCACTTT,CASSDPGTGGINSPLHF
TRBD1,-,TRBV7-9,TRBJ2-7,TGTGCCAGCAGCTTAGGAGGGGGCGTCTACGAGCAGTACTTC,CASSLGGGVYEQYF
TRBD1,-,TRBV13,TRBJ2-7,TGTGCCAGCAGCACCGTGGACAGGGACTACGAGCAGTACTTC,CASSTVDRDYEQYF
-,-,TRBV4-1,TRBJ1-1,TGCGCCAGCAGCCAAGGGAGGCTACAGAAGAACACTGAAGCTTTCTTT,CASSQGRLQKNTEAFF
TRBD1,-,TRBV7-9,TRBJ1-2,TGTGCCAGCAGCCCCCCAGGGGGCGAGGGTTATGGCTACACCTTC,CASSPPGGEGYGYTF
TRBD2,-,TRBV27,TRBJ2-3,TGTGCCAGCAGTTTAGGGCTAGCGGGGGGATCCACAGATACGCAGTATTTT,CASSLGLAGGSTDTQYF
-,-,TRBV29-1,TRBJ2-2,TGCAGCGTTGAACCCTTCGGAACAGGGTTCACCGGGGAGCTGTTTTTT,CSVEPFGTGFTGELFF
-,-,TRBV14,TRBJ1-4,TGTGCCAGCAGCCAAGAGGCCTTCTCGATAGAAGAAAAACTGTTTTTT,CASSQEAFSIEEKLFF
-,once,TRBV4-2,TRBJ2-3,TGTGCCAGCAGCCAAGGGGGGAGCACAGATACGCAGTATTTT,CASSQGGSTDTQYF
-,-,TRBV13,TRBJ2-1,TGTGCCAGCAGCTTCCGGGACTCCGGATACAGTGAGCAGTTCTTC,CASSFRDSGYSEQFF
-,-,TRBV2,TRBJ2-6,TGTGCCAGCAATGGAATAGTAGGACCTGGGGCCAACGTCCTGACTTTC,CASNGIVGPGANVLTF
TRBD1,few,TRBV27,TRBJ2-4,TGTGCCAGCAGTTCCCGGGACAGGGGTGGGAACATTCAGTACTTC,CASSSRDRGGNIQYF
TRBD2,-,TRBV6-5,TRBJ2-7,TGTGCCAGCAGTTATGGGCTAGCGGCCTACGAGCAGTACTTC,CASSYGLAAYEQYF
-,-,TRBV5-4,TRBJ1-1,TGTGCCAGCAGCTTGGATGGGGGGCAGACTGAAGCTTTCTTT,CASSLDGGQTEAFF
-,-,TRBV5-4,TRBJ2-3,TGTGCCAGCAGCTGGGCCAGGGACACAGATACGCAGTATTTT,CASSWARDTDTQYF
TRBD2,-,TRBV6-5,TRBJ2-1,TGTGCCAGCAGTTATTCGAGCGGGGGGGCGGAGCAGTTCTTC,CASSYSSGGAEQFF
-,-,TRBV14,TRBJ1-1,TGTGCCAGCAGCCAAGATGAGCCGGGATGGAACACTGAAGCTTTCTTT,CASSQDEPGWNTEAFF
-,few,TRBV19,TRBJ1-2,TGTGCCAGTAGTATAGGTGGTATGGGACCTAACTATGGCTACACCTTC,CASSIGGMGPNYGYTF
-,few,TRBV6-1,TRBJ2-7,TGTGCCAGCAGTGAAAGGAGTAGGTGGTTC,CASSERSRWF
-,once,TRBV7-9,TRBJ2-3,TGTGCCAGCAGCTCGCGCGCGGGGACTAGCACAGATACGCAGTATTTT,CASSSRAGTSTDTQYF
TRBD1,-,TRBV29-1,TRBJ1-1,TGCAGCGCTGGACAGGGTCGGGCTTTCTTT,CSAGQGRAFF
-,few,TRBV19,TRBJ1-5,TGTGCCAGTAGTATTTACGGGGCAAGCAATCAGCCCCAGCATTTT,CASSIYGASNQPQHF
TRBD1,-,TRBV27,TRBJ1-1,TGTGCCAGCAGTCCCCAGGGGGTGAACACTGAAGCTTTCTTT,CASSPQGVNTEAFF
TRBD1,-,TRBV5-1,TRBJ2-6,TGCGCCAGCAGCCTCGGACAGGGATCTGGGGCCAACGTCCTGACTTTC,CASSLGQGSGANVLTF